The entry below gives a single T cell receptor beta chain sequence along with its context. Antigen specificity is unknown. The record originates from a study of radiotherapy plus CTLA-4 blockade in lung cancer. Across the whole study: Objective response rate was roughly 19%; disease control rate, around 33%. Study-wide points: Tumor-derived TCR clones expanded in blood after radiotherapy plus ipilimumab. Reported findings show early blood T cell clone dynamics, with interferon-beta, best predicted response.

Focal radiation with ipilimumab CTLA-4 blockade was given to patients with chemo-refractory metastatic non-small-cell lung cancer. Germline V lookup: CDR1 MRHNA, CDR2 SNTAGT. Trimming cost V 6 bases and J 7 bases, with 25 bases left between them. The CDR3 sequence is 16 residues long. Profiled with immunoSEQ multiplex PCR; TCRdb holds only in-frame clones, not every one. Among under 70,000 clones listed, roughly 80% were seen once. The chain links TRBV6-4 to TRBJ2-7, with a tentative D call TRBD2 (6 bases). The receptor comes from a human donor with non-small cell lung cancer who had a complete response to radiotherapy plus ipilimumab. The sequencing here drew on peripheral blood, taken from a patient treated with radiotherapy plus ipilimumab. The CDR3 nucleotides read TGTGCCAGCAGGAGGGAAGCGGGTATCTTGGGAAGGGAGCAGTACGTC. Protein product: CASRREAGILGREQYV.